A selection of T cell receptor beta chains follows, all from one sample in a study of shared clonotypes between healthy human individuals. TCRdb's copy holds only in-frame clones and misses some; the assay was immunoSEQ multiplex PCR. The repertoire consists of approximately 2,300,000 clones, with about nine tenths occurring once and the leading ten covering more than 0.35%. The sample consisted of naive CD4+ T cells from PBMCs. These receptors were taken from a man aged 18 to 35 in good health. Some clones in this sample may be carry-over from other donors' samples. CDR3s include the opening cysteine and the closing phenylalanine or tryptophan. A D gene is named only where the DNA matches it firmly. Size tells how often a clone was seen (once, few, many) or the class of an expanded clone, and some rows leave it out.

CDR3aa: CASSLNPAGWFQETQYF; CDR3nt: TGTGCCAGCAGCCTCAACCCCGCAGGGTGGTTCCAAGAGACCCAGTACTTC; d_gene: .; abundance: .; v_gene: TRBV7-3; j_gene: TRBJ2-5
CDR3aa: CASSSGTSGTNEQFF; CDR3nt: TGCGCCAGCAGCTCCGGGACTAGCGGGACCAATGAGCAGTTCTTC; d_gene: TRBD2; abundance: few; v_gene: TRBV5-1; j_gene: TRBJ2-1
CDR3aa: CASSLGQRTGGLQPQHF; CDR3nt: TGTGCCAGCTCACTGGGTCAAAGGACAGGGGGGCTACAGCCCCAGCATTTT; d_gene: TRBD1; abundance: .; v_gene: TRBV18; j_gene: TRBJ1-5
CDR3aa: CAIPSYNSPLHF; CDR3nt: TGTGCCATCCCGAGCTATAATTCACCCCTCCACTTT; d_gene: .; abundance: once; v_gene: TRBV6-5; j_gene: TRBJ1-6
CDR3aa: CASSFRSYGYTF; CDR3nt: TGTGCCAGCAGTTTTCGGAGCTATGGCTACACCTTC; d_gene: .; abundance: .; v_gene: TRBV28; j_gene: TRBJ1-2
CDR3aa: CASSFSLGSHSYEQYF; CDR3nt: TGTGCCAGCAGCTTTAGCTTGGGGTCTCATTCCTACGAGCAGTACTTC; d_gene: .; abundance: .; v_gene: TRBV11-2; j_gene: TRBJ2-7
CDR3aa: CASRTGRANEKLFF; CDR3nt: TGTGCCAGCAGGACCGGGAGAGCTAATGAAAAACTGTTTTTT; d_gene: .; abundance: .; v_gene: TRBV6-6; j_gene: TRBJ1-4
CDR3aa: CASSRRAGGPGDTQYF; CDR3nt: TGTGCCAGCAGCCGACGAGCGGGAGGGCCCGGAGATACGCAGTATTTT; d_gene: TRBD2; abundance: .; v_gene: TRBV5-4; j_gene: TRBJ2-3
CDR3aa: CASSLAGQGETQYF; CDR3nt: TGCGCCAGCAGCTTGGCCGGACAGGGAGAGACCCAGTACTTC; d_gene: TRBD1; abundance: .; v_gene: TRBV5-1; j_gene: TRBJ2-5
CDR3aa: CASSGQAGGGYEQYF; CDR3nt: TGTGCCAGCAGCGGACAGGCCGGGGGAGGCTACGAGCAGTACTTC; d_gene: .; abundance: .; v_gene: TRBV9; j_gene: TRBJ2-7
CDR3aa: CASSRGRYNEQFF; CDR3nt: TGTGCCAGCAGCCGGGGGAGATACAATGAGCAGTTCTTC; d_gene: .; abundance: .; v_gene: TRBV7-3; j_gene: TRBJ2-1
CDR3aa: CASSGPSYEQYF; CDR3nt: TGTGCCAGCTCCGGACCGTCCTACGAGCAGTACTTC; d_gene: .; abundance: .; v_gene: TRBV18; j_gene: TRBJ2-7
CDR3aa: CASSEQGPNYEQYF; CDR3nt: TGTGCCAGCAGTGAACAGGGGCCAAATTACGAGCAGTACTTC; d_gene: .; abundance: .; v_gene: TRBV2; j_gene: TRBJ2-7
CDR3aa: CASSLLRAVNTEAFF; CDR3nt: TGTGCCAGCAGTTTACTACGGGCGGTGAACACTGAAGCTTTCTTT; d_gene: .; abundance: .; v_gene: TRBV28; j_gene: TRBJ1-1
CDR3aa: CASSTPFSGNTIYF; CDR3nt: TGTGCCAGCAGTACCCCGTTCTCTGGAAACACCATATATTTT; d_gene: .; abundance: .; v_gene: TRBV28; j_gene: TRBJ1-3
CDR3aa: CASSQSGLGGYTF; CDR3nt: TGCGCCAGCAGCCAATCAGGTCTAGGTGGCTACACCTTC; d_gene: .; abundance: .; v_gene: TRBV4-3; j_gene: TRBJ1-2
CDR3aa: CASSSFPGASNYGYTF; CDR3nt: TGTGCCAGCAGCTCGTTCCCAGGGGCCTCGAACTATGGCTACACCTTC; d_gene: .; abundance: .; v_gene: TRBV5-6; j_gene: TRBJ1-2
CDR3aa: CAISEEDRGNQPQHF; CDR3nt: TGTGCCATCAGTGAGGAAGACAGGGGCAATCAGCCCCAGCATTTT; d_gene: TRBD1; abundance: .; v_gene: TRBV10-3; j_gene: TRBJ1-5
CDR3aa: CASSPLHLNTEAFF; CDR3nt: TGTGCCAGCTCACCACTCCACTTGAACACTGAAGCTTTCTTT; d_gene: .; abundance: .; v_gene: TRBV18; j_gene: TRBJ1-1
CDR3aa: CASSQVPGTGRGNEQFF; CDR3nt: TGCGCCAGCAGCCAAGTCCCCGGGACAGGGCGCGGAAATGAGCAGTTCTTC; d_gene: TRBD1; abundance: .; v_gene: TRBV4-1; j_gene: TRBJ2-1
CDR3aa: CASSAGLADQETQYF; CDR3nt: TGTGCCAGCAGCGCGGGACTAGCGGACCAAGAGACCCAGTACTTC; d_gene: TRBD2; abundance: once; v_gene: TRBV11-3; j_gene: TRBJ2-5
CDR3aa: CASSWAEYSNQPQHF; CDR3nt: TGTGCCAGCAGTTGGGCCGAGTATAGCAATCAGCCCCAGCATTTT; d_gene: .; abundance: .; v_gene: TRBV6-6; j_gene: TRBJ1-5
CDR3aa: CASSQEGSTDTQYF; CDR3nt: TGCGCCAGCAGCCAAGAGGGGTCCACAGATACGCAGTATTTT; d_gene: .; abundance: .; v_gene: TRBV4-1; j_gene: TRBJ2-3
CDR3aa: CASSRTSGTGELFF; CDR3nt: TGTGCCAGCAGCCGGACTAGCGGCACCGGGGAGCTGTTTTTT; d_gene: TRBD2; abundance: .; v_gene: TRBV5-6; j_gene: TRBJ2-2
CDR3aa: CASSDPPGLAGGGEQFF; CDR3nt: TGTGCCAGCAGTGATCCTCCGGGACTAGCGGGAGGGGGCGAGCAGTTCTTC; d_gene: TRBD2; abundance: .; v_gene: TRBV25-1; j_gene: TRBJ2-1
CDR3aa: CASSLGGLPSSGANVLTF; CDR3nt: TGTGCCAGCAGCTTGGGGGGACTTCCGTCGTCTGGGGCCAACGTCCTGACTTTC; d_gene: .; abundance: .; v_gene: TRBV5-5; j_gene: TRBJ2-6
CDR3aa: CASSESAGLVPDTQYF; CDR3nt: TGCGCCAGCAGTGAGTCGGCGGGACTAGTGCCAGATACGCAGTATTTT; d_gene: TRBD2; abundance: .; v_gene: TRBV10-1; j_gene: TRBJ2-3
CDR3aa: CAISEAGVTHEQYF; CDR3nt: TGTGCCATCAGTGAGGCGGGAGTTACCCACGAGCAGTACTTC; d_gene: TRBD2; abundance: .; v_gene: TRBV10-3; j_gene: TRBJ2-7
CDR3aa: CASSLFSGRGNQPQHF; CDR3nt: TGTGCCAGCAGCTTATTCTCAGGGAGAGGCAATCAGCCCCAGCATTTT; d_gene: .; abundance: few; v_gene: TRBV7-6; j_gene: TRBJ1-5
CDR3aa: CASSPPGLASYNEQFF; CDR3nt: TGTGCCAGCTCACCCCCGGGACTAGCTTCCTATAATGAGCAGTTCTTC; d_gene: TRBD2; abundance: .; v_gene: TRBV18; j_gene: TRBJ2-1
CDR3aa: CSLQEPTYEQYF; CDR3nt: TGCAGCCTACAGGAGCCAACCTACGAGCAGTACTTC; d_gene: .; abundance: .; v_gene: TRBV29-1; j_gene: TRBJ2-7
CDR3aa: CASSQTMGESQHF; CDR3nt: TGTGCCAGCAGCCAAACCATGGGGGAGTCCCAGCATTTT; d_gene: .; abundance: .; v_gene: TRBV7-8; j_gene: TRBJ1-5
CDR3aa: CASNLLASVSYEQYF; CDR3nt: TGTGCCAGCAACCTACTAGCGAGCGTTTCCTACGAGCAGTACTTC; d_gene: TRBD2; abundance: .; v_gene: TRBV11-2; j_gene: TRBJ2-7